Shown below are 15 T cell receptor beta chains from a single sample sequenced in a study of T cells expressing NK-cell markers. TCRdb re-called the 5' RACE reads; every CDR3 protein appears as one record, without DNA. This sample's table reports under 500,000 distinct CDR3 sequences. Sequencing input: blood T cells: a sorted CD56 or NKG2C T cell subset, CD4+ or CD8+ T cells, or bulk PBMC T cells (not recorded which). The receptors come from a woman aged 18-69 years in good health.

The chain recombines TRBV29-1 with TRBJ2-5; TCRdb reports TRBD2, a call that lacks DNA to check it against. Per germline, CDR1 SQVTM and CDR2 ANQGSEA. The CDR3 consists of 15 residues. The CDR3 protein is CSSGLAGGPQETQYF.

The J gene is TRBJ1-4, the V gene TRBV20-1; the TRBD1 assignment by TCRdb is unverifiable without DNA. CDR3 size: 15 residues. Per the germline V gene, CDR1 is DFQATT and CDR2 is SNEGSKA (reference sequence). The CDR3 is CSAPGQGGTNEKLFF.

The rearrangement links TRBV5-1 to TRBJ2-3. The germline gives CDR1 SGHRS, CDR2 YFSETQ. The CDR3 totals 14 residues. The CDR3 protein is CASSSEVRSDTQYF.

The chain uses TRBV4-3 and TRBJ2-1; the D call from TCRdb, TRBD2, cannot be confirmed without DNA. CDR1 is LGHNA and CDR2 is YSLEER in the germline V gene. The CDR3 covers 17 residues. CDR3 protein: CASSQDWGTSGSGEQFF.

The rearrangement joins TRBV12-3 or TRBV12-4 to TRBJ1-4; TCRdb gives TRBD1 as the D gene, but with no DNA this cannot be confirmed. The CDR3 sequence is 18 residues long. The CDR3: CASSLRAFVGQGGEKLFF.

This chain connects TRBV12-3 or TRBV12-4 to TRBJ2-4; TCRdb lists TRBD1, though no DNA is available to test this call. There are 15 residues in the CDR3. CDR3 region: CASRKQTGTLDIQYF.

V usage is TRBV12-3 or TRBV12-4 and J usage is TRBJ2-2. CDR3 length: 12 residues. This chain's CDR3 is CASSFGSGELFF.

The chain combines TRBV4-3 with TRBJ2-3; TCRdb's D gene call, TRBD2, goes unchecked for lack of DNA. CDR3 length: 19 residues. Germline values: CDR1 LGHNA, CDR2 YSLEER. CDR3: CASSQSTPLLAGSTDTQYF.

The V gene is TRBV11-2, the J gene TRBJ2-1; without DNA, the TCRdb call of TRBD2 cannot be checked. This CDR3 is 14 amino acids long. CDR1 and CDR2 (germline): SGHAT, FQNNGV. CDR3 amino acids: CASSTKAGYNEQFF.

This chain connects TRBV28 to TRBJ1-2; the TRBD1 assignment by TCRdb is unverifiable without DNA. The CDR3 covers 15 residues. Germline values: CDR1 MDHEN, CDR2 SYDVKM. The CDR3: CATGAAGRLNYGYTF.

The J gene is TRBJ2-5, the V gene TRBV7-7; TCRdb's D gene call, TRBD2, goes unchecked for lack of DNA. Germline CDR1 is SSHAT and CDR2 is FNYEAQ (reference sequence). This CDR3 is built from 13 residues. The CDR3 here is CASSSGLKETQYF.

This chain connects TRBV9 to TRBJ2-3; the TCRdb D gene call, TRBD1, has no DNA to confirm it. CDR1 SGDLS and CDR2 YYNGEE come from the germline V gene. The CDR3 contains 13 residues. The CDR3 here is CASSVDRADTQYF.

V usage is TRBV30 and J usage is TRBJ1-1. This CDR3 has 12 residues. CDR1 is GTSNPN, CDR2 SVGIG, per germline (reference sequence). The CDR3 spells CAWSPANTEAFF.

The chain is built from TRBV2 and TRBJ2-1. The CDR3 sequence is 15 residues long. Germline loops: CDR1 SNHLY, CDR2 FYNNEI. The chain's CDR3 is CASREEQLSYNEQFF.

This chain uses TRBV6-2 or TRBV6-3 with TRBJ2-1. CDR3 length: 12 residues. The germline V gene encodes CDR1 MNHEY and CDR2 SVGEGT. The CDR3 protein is CASSTLGNEQFF.